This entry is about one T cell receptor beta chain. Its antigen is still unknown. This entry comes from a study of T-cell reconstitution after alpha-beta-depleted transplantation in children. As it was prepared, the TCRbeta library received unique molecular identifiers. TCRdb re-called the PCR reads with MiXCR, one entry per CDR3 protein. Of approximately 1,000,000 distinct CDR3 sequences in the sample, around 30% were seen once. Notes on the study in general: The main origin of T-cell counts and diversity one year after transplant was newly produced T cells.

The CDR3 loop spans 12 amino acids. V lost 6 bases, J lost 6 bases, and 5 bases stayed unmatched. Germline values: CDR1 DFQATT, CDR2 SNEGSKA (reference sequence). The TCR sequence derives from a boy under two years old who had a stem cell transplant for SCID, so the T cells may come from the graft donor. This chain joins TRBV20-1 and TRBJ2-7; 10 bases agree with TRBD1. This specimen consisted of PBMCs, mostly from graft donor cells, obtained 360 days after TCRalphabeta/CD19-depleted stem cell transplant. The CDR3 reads CSAARDRGEQYF. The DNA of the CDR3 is TGCAGTGCCGCTAGGGACAGGGGCGAGCAGTACTTC.